These T cell receptor beta chains were read from a single sample in a study of T cells after yellow fever vaccination. Via MiXCR, TCRdb re-called the 5' RACE reads, giving one row per CDR3 protein. The sample gives 400,000 to 450,000 distinct CDR3 sequences, over 15% of which show up once; about a sixth is in the top ten. The sequencing used PBMCs, collected before the yellow fever booster vaccination. The receptors were sampled from a man younger than 35 who received the YFV17D yellow fever vaccine. Both conserved end residues are part of each CDR3. The D gene is left open where the match is weak. Expanded clones are given a class, and other clones once, few, many or no size at all.

v_call	j_call	d_call	clone_size	cdr3_aa	cdr3_nt
TRBV11-2	TRBJ1-1	NA	NA	CASSLPLTGSTEAFF	TGTGCCAGCAGCTTACCTCTCACAGGGAGCACTGAAGCTTTCTTT
TRBV24-1	TRBJ2-3	NA	few	CATSEGGASTDTQYF	TGTGCCACCAGTGAAGGGGGGGCCAGCACAGATACGCAGTATTTT
TRBV20-1	TRBJ2-5	NA	many	CSAPRLTGQETQYF	TGCAGTGCTCCTAGATTAACAGGACAAGAGACCCAGTACTTC
TRBV20-1	TRBJ2-2	NA	NA	CSAPHAGTTNTGELFF	TGCAGTGCTCCCCACGCGGGGACAACGAACACCGGGGAGCTGTTTTTT
TRBV30	TRBJ1-3	TRBD1	NA	CAWSGDRGNTIYF	TGTGCCTGGAGTGGGGACAGAGGAAACACCATATATTTT
TRBV5-1	TRBJ2-1	NA	few	CASSFGQVEDEQFF	TGCGCCAGCAGCTTTGGGCAGGTTGAGGATGAGCAGTTCTTC
TRBV18	TRBJ2-1	TRBD1	NA	CASSPRTGGAGSYNEQFF	TGTGCCAGCTCGCCCAGGACAGGGGGCGCAGGCTCCTACAATGAGCAGTTCTTC
TRBV7-9	TRBJ2-5	NA	many	CASSPGAQETQYF	TGTGCCAGCAGCCCGGGGGCCCAAGAGACCCAGTACTTC
TRBV29-1	TRBJ2-5	TRBD2	few	CSAGAGGPWGAQYF	TGCAGCGCTGGGGCGGGGGGCCCGTGGGGGGCCCAGTACTTC
TRBV3-1	TRBJ2-2	TRBD2	NA	CASSQGGTTGELFF	TGTGCCAGCAGCCAGGGGGGGACCACCGGGGAGCTGTTTTTT
TRBV20-1	TRBJ2-3	NA	NA	CSVRRGTQIRTDTQYF	TGCAGTGTGAGGAGGGGCACTCAAATCCGCACAGATACGCAGTATTTT
TRBV28	TRBJ2-3	NA	NA	CASSSPGHTDTQYF	TGTGCCAGCAGTTCCCCGGGGCACACAGATACGCAGTATTTT
TRBV5-1	TRBJ2-3	NA	many	CASSLDPTDTQYF	TGCGCCAGCAGCTTAGACCCCACAGATACGCAGTATTTT
TRBV5-1	TRBJ2-3	NA	few	CASSFYNGGPSTDTQYF	TGCGCCAGCAGCTTTTATAACGGGGGCCCTAGCACAGATACGCAGTATTTT
TRBV12-3/TRBV12-4	TRBJ2-5	NA	many	CASGKETQYF	TGTGCCAGCGGGAAAGAGACCCAGTACTTC
TRBV5-4	TRBJ1-2	NA	NA	CASSLGIREEDGYTF	TGTGCCAGCAGCTTGGGGATCAGGGAAGAAGATGGCTACACCTTC
TRBV20-1	TRBJ1-5	NA	few	CSASTGSNQPQHF	TGCAGTGCCAGTACAGGTAGCAATCAGCCCCAGCATTTT
TRBV2	TRBJ2-1	TRBD2	NA	CASKKLAGGIDEQFF	TGTGCCAGCAAGAAGCTAGCGGGGGGGATCGATGAGCAGTTCTTC
TRBV5-6	TRBJ2-2	TRBD1	NA	CASREGTGVIAGELFF	TGTGCCAGCAGAGAGGGGACAGGGGTAATCGCCGGGGAGCTGTTTTTT
TRBV9	TRBJ2-1	TRBD1	few	CASSAGTASYNEQFF	TGTGCCAGCAGCGCGGGGACAGCCTCCTACAATGAGCAGTTCTTC
TRBV5-5	TRBJ1-2	NA	NA	CASSPPGRNTNCGYTF	TGTGCCAGCAGCCCGCCGGGACGCAATACTAACTGTGGCTACACCTTC
TRBV10-2	TRBJ1-1	NA	few	CASSETGMNTEAFF	TGCGCCAGCAGTGAGACAGGCATGAACACTGAAGCTTTCTTT
TRBV6-1	TRBJ1-5	TRBD1	few	CASSDETGDSNQPQHF	TGTGCCAGCAGTGACGAGACAGGGGATAGCAATCAGCCCCAGCATTTT
TRBV12-3/TRBV12-4	TRBJ2-5	NA	many	CASSLAITTTQETQYF	TGTGCCAGCAGTTTAGCGATCACGACGACCCAAGAGACCCAGTACTTC
TRBV12-3/TRBV12-4	TRBJ1-5	NA	NA	CASSLGSGGSNQPQHF	TGTGCCAGCAGTTTAGGCTCGGGGGGTAGCAATCAGCCCCAGCATTTT
TRBV7-2	TRBJ2-2	NA	NA	CASTSWGAGELFF	TGTGCCAGCACCTCATGGGGTGCCGGGGAGCTGTTTTTT
TRBV5-1	TRBJ2-4	TRBD1	NA	CASSIRQGDIQYF	TGCGCCAGCAGCATTCGACAGGGGGACATTCAGTACTTC
TRBV18	TRBJ2-1	NA	NA	CASSPTIYNEQFF	TGTGCCAGCTCACCAACTATCTACAATGAGCAGTTCTTC
TRBV20-1	TRBJ1-2	NA	few	CSARGIYGYTF	TGCAGTGCTAGGGGGATCTATGGCTACACCTTC
TRBV6-5	TRBJ2-5	TRBD2	NA	CASSRTSGEETQYF	TGTGCCAGCAGCCGGACTAGCGGGGAAGAGACCCAGTACTTC
TRBV4-3	TRBJ2-1	NA	NA	CASSHSGGYNEQFF	TGCGCCAGCAGCCACTCTGGCGGATACAATGAGCAGTTCTTC
TRBV24-1	TRBJ2-1	TRBD1	NA	CATSKFDRGIGEQFF	TGTGCCACCAGTAAGTTTGACAGGGGGATCGGTGAGCAGTTCTTC
TRBV29-1	TRBJ2-3	NA	NA	CSVEGGGLITDTQYF	TGCAGCGTTGAGGGGGGGGGGCTCATCACAGATACGCAGTATTTT
TRBV7-9	TRBJ1-6	NA	NA	CASSLVQLNSPLHF	TGTGCCAGCAGCTTAGTACAGTTAAATTCACCCCTCCACTTT
TRBV5-1	TRBJ2-1	TRBD2	few	CASYGLAGDNEQFF	TGCGCCAGCTACGGACTAGCGGGGGACAATGAGCAGTTCTTC
TRBV6-2/TRBV6-3	TRBJ2-2	NA	NA	CASSYSLETGEDTGELFF	TGTGCCAGCAGTTACTCCCTGGAAACAGGGGAGGACACCGGGGAGCTGTTTTTT
TRBV4-3	TRBJ2-6	NA	many	CASSQETGSGANVLTF	TGCGCCAGCAGCCAAGAGACAGGCTCTGGGGCCAACGTCCTGACTTTC
TRBV6-5	TRBJ2-3	TRBD2	few	CASSRAGKTDTQYF	TGTGCCAGCAGTCGAGCGGGGAAGACAGATACGCAGTATTTT